The 20 T cell receptor beta chains presented below share a single source sample, sequenced in a study of cytotoxic CD8 clonotypes in ibrutinib-treated CLL. TCRdb keeps only in-frame clones here, not all; method: immunoSEQ multiplex PCR. The sample lists approximately 40,000 clones; roughly 72% were seen once. This sample comprised PBMCs, obtained at disease progression, from a patient treated with ibrutinib. The receptors were gathered from a human donor with chronic lymphocytic leukemia.

The chain carries TRBV2 and TRBJ2-5; TRBD2 matches 13 bases. CDR1 and CDR2 from the germline V gene are SNHLY and FYNNEI. J gave up 5 bases and V 6 bases, and 6 bases lay outside the gene matches. This CDR3 has 15 residues. Written as DNA, the CDR3 is TGTGCCAGCAGCGAGGGACTAGCGGGGTCGGAGACCCAGTACTTC. Its translation: CASSEGLAGSETQYF. Filled out from reference TRBV2 and TRBJ2-5, the complete variable domain reads EPEVTQTPSHQVTQMGQEVILRCVPISNHLYFYWYRQILGQKVEFLVSFYNNEISEKSEIFDDQFSVERPDGSNFTLKIRSTKLEDSAMYFCASSEGLAGSETQYFGPGTRLLVL.

This clone was seen only once. The V gene is TRBV13, the J gene TRBJ2-7; 9 nucleotides agree with TRBD1. Germline CDR1 PRHDT, CDR2 FYEKMQ (reference sequence). V shed 5 bases, J shed 2 bases, and the junction held 7 bases outside the gene matches. This CDR3 comprises 15 residues. CDR3 loop: CASSDRTGVTYEQYF. The DNA of the CDR3 is TGTGCCAGCAGCGACAGGACAGGGGTTACCTACGAGCAGTACTTC.

The chain is built from TRBV28 and TRBJ2-7; no firm D call. The CDR3 spans 11 residues. From germline, CDR1 is MDHEN and CDR2 SYDVKM. Trimming pared 2 bases from V and 7 bases from J, leaving 6 bases between. The CDR3 loop is CASSLSREQYF. DNA for the CDR3: TGTGCCAGCAGTTTAAGCAGGGAGCAGTACTTC.

The gene calls are TRBV2 and TRBJ2-2; no definite D call. There are 13 residues in the CDR3. V was cut by 3 bases and J by 5 bases, with 7 bases left in between. Per the germline V gene, CDR1 is SNHLY and CDR2 is FYNNEI. The CDR3 reads CASSEFGTGELFF. For the CDR3, the DNA is TGTGCCAGCAGTGAGTTCGGAACCGGGGAGCTGTTTTTT.

This clone was detected only a few times. J is TRBJ1-2 and V is TRBV4-1; D gene ambiguous. In germline, CDR1 is MGHRA, CDR2 YSYEKL. V lost 0 bases to trimming and J lost 1 base, with 9 bases between them. This CDR3 comprises 15 residues. The CDR3 loop reads CASSQEPSFNYGYTF. The CDR3 nucleotides are TGCGCCAGCAGCCAAGAACCCAGTTTTAACTATGGCTACACCTTC.

The table lists this clone with a few counts. V is TRBV10-1 and J is TRBJ2-3; TRBD1 is a possible D gene (5 bases). The V gene's germline CDR1 is WNHNN and CDR2 SYGVQD (reference sequence). V was pared by 3 bases and J by 2 bases, with 12 bases between. CDR3 length equals 15 residues. The CDR3 sequence is CASSDPSRDTDTQYF. For the CDR3, the DNA is TGCGCCAGCAGTGACCCCTCCAGGGACACAGATACGCAGTATTTT.

The chain uses TRBV7-9 and TRBJ2-7; D unclear. V lost 2 bases and J 2 bases, leaving 7 bases between the germline ends. CDR3 length: 13 residues. Germline values: CDR1 SEHNR, CDR2 FQNEAQ (reference sequence). The CDR3 bases are TGTGCCAGCAGCTTAAGCTCGACCTACGAGCAGTACTTC. Protein: CASSLSSTYEQYF.

The CDR3 nucleotides read TGTGCCACCCCCCCCTCGACTAGCGCACCTTGGGAGCAGTTCTTC. It encodes CATPPSTSAPWEQFF. The chain carries TRBV6-1 and TRBJ2-1; TRBD2 aligns across 8 bases. Looked up from germline, CDR1 is MNHNS and CDR2 is SASEGT. The trim removed 10 bases at V and 10 bases at J, leaving 18 bases unmatched. This CDR3 is 15 amino acids long.

The chain links TRBV18 to TRBJ2-2; D not certain. The V end lost 0 bases, the J end lost 7 bases, and 12 bases lay between the germline ends. The CDR3 has 15 amino acids. Per the germline V gene, CDR1 is KGHSH and CDR2 is LQKENI. Here the CDR3 DNA reads TGTGCCAGCTCACCACCGTTCAGTCGAATCGGGGAGCTGTTTTTT. Protein: CASSPPFSRIGELFF.

The rearrangement joins TRBV10-3 to TRBJ2-1, with D maybe TRBD2 (5 bases). The V and J ends lost 9 bases and 0 bases respectively, with 12 bases between them. The CDR3 has 14 amino acids. CDR1 and CDR2 from the germline V gene are ENHRY and SYGVKD. CDR3 in DNA: TGTGCCATGACCCCGGGGAGCTCCTACAATGAGCAGTTCTTC. Amino acid sequence: CAMTPGSSYNEQFF.

This rearrangement joins TRBV10-3 to TRBJ2-5; TRBD2 aligns across 9 bases. The CDR3 extends over 15 amino acids. Trimming took 6 bases from V and 2 from J; bases not matched to a gene: 7. Germline CDR1 ENHRY, CDR2 SYGVKD. Here the CDR3 reads CAISSSGARQETQYF. The CDR3 DNA reads TGTGCCATCAGCTCTAGCGGGGCGAGACAAGAGACCCAGTACTTC.

This clone was detected only once. The chain couples TRBV21-1 to TRBJ2-2; the DNA was not used to check the table's D call, TRBD2. TRBV21-1 is labeled a pseudogene. The CDR3 covers 14 residues. The CDR3 here is CASSLSGTHGELFF. The CDR3, as DNA: TGTGCCAGCAGCCTGTCCGGGACTCACGGGGAGCTGTTTTTT.

The genes are TRBV12-5 and TRBJ1-1, with a tentative D call TRBD1 (5 bases). V lost 2 bases and J 1 base, leaving 11 bases between the germline ends. The CDR3 runs to 15 residues. The germline V gene has CDR1 LGHNT and CDR2 FRNRAP. The CDR3 nucleotides read TGTGCTAGTGGTTTGCGGGCAGGGAGGAACACTGAAGCTTTCTTT. Encoded protein: CASGLRAGRNTEAFF.

The J gene is TRBJ2-3, the V gene TRBV5-6, with D possibly matching TRBD1 (6 bases). Germline V gene data show CDR1 as SGHDT and CDR2 as YYEEEE. The CDR3 length is 15 residues. The V and J ends lost 5 bases and 4 bases respectively, with 17 bases between them. CDR3 loop: CASRSTGFEPDTQYF. The CDR3 DNA is TGTGCCAGCAGATCGACAGGTTTCGAACCAGATACGCAGTATTTT.

This clone was seen a few times. Relative to the germline gene, one junction end is altered; a read error may explain this. The chain carries TRBV28 and TRBJ2-7; D is unresolved. CDR1 and CDR2 from the germline V gene are MDHEN and SYDVKM. The CDR3 runs 14 residues. CDR3 coding DNA: TGTGCCAGCAGCTTATCTGGCTCCTTCTACGAGCAGTACTTC. Residues: CASSLSGSFYEQYF.

This chain connects TRBV25-1 to TRBJ1-3; D is uncertain. The CDR3 consists of 16 residues. V was trimmed by 1 base and J by 0 bases, leaving 10 bases between them. Per germline, CDR1 MGHDK and CDR2 SYGVNS. The CDR3 loop is CASSESRASSGNTIYF. CDR3 bases: TGTGCCAGCAGTGAATCTAGGGCCAGCTCTGGAAACACCATATATTTT.

DNA for the CDR3: TGTGCCAGCAGCGGACCCGGACAGGGTGATCAGCCCCAGCATTTT. Residues: CASSGPGQGDQPQHF. The gene calls are TRBV6-1 and TRBJ1-5; 8 bases are shared with TRBD1. Germline CDR1 MNHNS, CDR2 SASEGT. V lost 6 bases and J lost 5; bases outside the gene matches: 9. The CDR3 runs 15 residues.

In its sample, this clone was seen a few times. The chain joins TRBV30 to TRBJ1-2; no reliable D call. The CDR3 loop spans 13 amino acids. Germline lookup yields CDR1 GTSNPN and CDR2 SVGIG (reference sequence). Between the trimmed V and J ends, which lost 5 bases and 0 bases, there was a span of 10 bases. CDR3 sequence reads: CAWYRASNYGYTF. Here the CDR3 DNA reads TGTGCCTGGTATCGGGCATCTAACTATGGCTACACCTTC.

J is TRBJ2-1 and V is TRBV4-1; D is unresolved. The germline V gene has CDR1 MGHRA and CDR2 YSYEKL. Trimming left V 1 base short and J 7 bases short, with 17 bases between. This CDR3 comprises 16 residues. The CDR3 is CASSQGNSHAKNEQFF. CDR3 bases: TGCGCCAGCAGCCAAGGAAACAGTCACGCTAAAAATGAGCAGTTCTTC.

The chain carries TRBV6-5 and TRBJ1-2; D is ambiguous. This CDR3 contains 13 residues. Germline values: CDR1 MNHEY, CDR2 SVGAGI. The V gene lost 6 bases and the J gene lost 0 bases, with 8 bases spanning the gap. CDR3 in DNA: TGTGCCAGCAGGCCGACTACTAACTATGGCTACACCTTC. This codes for CASRPTTNYGYTF.